The clone carrying this T cell receptor beta chain showed up just a few times. Its matching antigen is unknown. The data derive from a study of vaccination and CD4 T cells after COVID-19. The study sequenced cultured CD4+ T cell DNA using the Oncomine TCR Beta short-read assay. In TCRdb, the PCR reads were re-called with MiXCR into one record per CDR3 protein. This table has 20,000 or so distinct CDR3 sequences, 26% appearing once. Treatment specified: approximately nine-day PBMC culture with coronavirus spike peptide pools or control peptides (ViraFEST assay). J gave up 8 bases and V 4 bases, and 8 bases lay outside the gene matches. The V gene's germline CDR1 is LNHDA and CDR2 SQIVND (reference sequence). The length of the CDR3 is 14 residues.

The V and J genes are TRBV19 and TRBJ2-1, with TRBD1 matching 7 bases. The sequenced material came from cultured CD4+ T cells from blood. The sequence was obtained from a human donor with COVID-19. CDR3 sequence: CASSKGMTGHEQFF. The CDR3 DNA sequence: TGTGCCAGTAGTAAAGGGATGACAGGGCATGAGCAGTTCTTC.